This T cell receptor beta chain was profiled in a study of blood T cell repertoires in COVID-19. TCRdb keeps only in-frame clones here, not all; method: immunoSEQ multiplex PCR. The sample holds about 280,000 clones; 85% are singletons and the top ten take roughly 2.5%. Cohorts were determined from participant-reported clinical history. The CDR3 has 18 residues. Trimming at V came to 3 bases and at J to 5 bases, leaving 9 bases not matched to a gene. Sequences were obtained from PBMCs or T cells enriched from blood (not recorded which). The rearrangement joins TRBV23-1 to TRBJ2-5, with TRBD2 identical over 16 bases. TRBV23-1 is annotated as an ORF whose role is uncertain. The receptor comes from a woman aged 50 to 65 who had recovered from COVID-19. DNA of the CDR3: TGCGCCAGCAGTCACCCAGGGACTAGCGGGGGGGCTTGGGAGACCCAGTACTTC. Translation: CASSHPGTSGGAWETQYF.